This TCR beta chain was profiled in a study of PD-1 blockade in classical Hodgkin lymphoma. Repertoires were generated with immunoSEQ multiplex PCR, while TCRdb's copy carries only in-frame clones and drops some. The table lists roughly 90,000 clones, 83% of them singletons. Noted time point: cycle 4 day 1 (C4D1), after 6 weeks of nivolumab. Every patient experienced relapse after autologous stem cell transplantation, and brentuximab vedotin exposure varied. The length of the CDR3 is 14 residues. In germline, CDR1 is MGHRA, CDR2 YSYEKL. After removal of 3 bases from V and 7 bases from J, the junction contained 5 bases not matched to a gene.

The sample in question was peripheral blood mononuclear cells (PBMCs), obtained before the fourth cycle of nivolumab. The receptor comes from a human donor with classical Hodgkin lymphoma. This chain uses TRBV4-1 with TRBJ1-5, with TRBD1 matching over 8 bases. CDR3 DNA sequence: TGCGCCAGCAGCCAGCAGGGGGCCGGCCAGCCCCAGCATTTT. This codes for CASSQQGAGQPQHF.